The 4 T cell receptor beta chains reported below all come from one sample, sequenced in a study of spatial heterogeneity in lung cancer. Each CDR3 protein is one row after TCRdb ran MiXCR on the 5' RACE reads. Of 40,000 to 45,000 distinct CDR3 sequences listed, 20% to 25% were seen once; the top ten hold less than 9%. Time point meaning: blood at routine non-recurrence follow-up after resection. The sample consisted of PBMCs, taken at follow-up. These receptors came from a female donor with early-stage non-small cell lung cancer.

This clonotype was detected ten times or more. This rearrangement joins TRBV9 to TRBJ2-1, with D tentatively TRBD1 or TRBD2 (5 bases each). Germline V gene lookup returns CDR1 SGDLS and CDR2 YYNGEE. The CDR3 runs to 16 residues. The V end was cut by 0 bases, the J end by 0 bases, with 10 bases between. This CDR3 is CASSVGGDGSYNEQFF. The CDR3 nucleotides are TGTGCCAGCAGCGTAGGAGGGGACGGCTCCTACAATGAGCAGTTCTTC.

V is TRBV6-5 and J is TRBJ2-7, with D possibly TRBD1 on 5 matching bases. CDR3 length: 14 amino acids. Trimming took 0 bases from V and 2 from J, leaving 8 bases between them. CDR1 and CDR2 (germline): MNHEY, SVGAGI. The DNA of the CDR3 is TGTGCCAGCAGTTACTCGAAGGACACCTACGAGCAGTACGTC. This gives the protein CASSYSKDTYEQYV.

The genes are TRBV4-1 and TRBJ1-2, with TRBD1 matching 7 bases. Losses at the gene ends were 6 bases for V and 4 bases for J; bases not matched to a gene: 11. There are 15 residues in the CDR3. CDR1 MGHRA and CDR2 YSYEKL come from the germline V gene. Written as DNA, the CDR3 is TGCGCCAGCAGTCTCAGGGAGGACAGGTCCTATGGCTACACCTTC. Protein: CASSLREDRSYGYTF.

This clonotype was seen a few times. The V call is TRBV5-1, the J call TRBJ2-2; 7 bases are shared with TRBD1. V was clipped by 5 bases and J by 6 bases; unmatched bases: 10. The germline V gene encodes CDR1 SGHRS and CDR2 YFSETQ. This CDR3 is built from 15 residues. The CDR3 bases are TGCGCCAGCAGTCGGGACAGACGAACGGCCGGGGAGCTGTTTTTT. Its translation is CASSRDRRTAGELFF.